This is a list of T cell receptor beta chains from one sample in a study of cytomegalovirus exposure and HLA in healthy donors. Profiled with immunoSEQ multiplex PCR; TCRdb holds only in-frame clones, not every one. The sample has hundreds of thousands of clones; 70% to 90% are singletons. The sample was PBMCs. These receptors were obtained from a man aged 25 to 40 in good health and CMV-seronegative. Both conserved end residues are part of each CDR3. The order of the fields is J gene, V gene, clone size, D gene, CDR3 DNA, CDR3 protein. D genes are given only for firm matches. Expanded clones are given a class, and other clones once, few, many or no size at all.

j_gene: TRBJ2-2
v_gene: TRBV29-1
abundance: -
d_gene: -
CDR3nt: TGCAGCGGGAGGGACGAGAACTTCGCCGGGGAGCTGTTTTTT
CDR3aa: CSGRDENFAGELFF

j_gene: TRBJ2-4
v_gene: TRBV4-1
abundance: -
d_gene: TRBD2
CDR3nt: TGCGCCAGCAGCCAAGATCCAGGCGGGGGAGCCAAAAACATTCAGTACTTC
CDR3aa: CASSQDPGGGAKNIQYF

j_gene: TRBJ1-2
v_gene: TRBV7-8
abundance: -
d_gene: TRBD1
CDR3nt: TGTGCCAGCAGCTTAGTAGGGGACAGCTATGGCTACACCTTC
CDR3aa: CASSLVGDSYGYTF

j_gene: TRBJ2-3
v_gene: TRBV4-3
abundance: few
d_gene: TRBD2
CDR3nt: TGCGCCAGCAGCCAAGACTTTTCTAGCGGGGTCACAGATACGCAGTATTTT
CDR3aa: CASSQDFSSGVTDTQYF

j_gene: TRBJ2-1
v_gene: TRBV18
abundance: once
d_gene: TRBD1
CDR3nt: TGTGCCAGCTCACCGGGACAGGGGACAGATGAGCAGTTCTTC
CDR3aa: CASSPGQGTDEQFF

j_gene: TRBJ1-4
v_gene: TRBV7-9
abundance: -
d_gene: -
CDR3nt: TGTGCCAGCAGCTTAGGGGGCTACGAACTGTTTTTT
CDR3aa: CASSLGGYELFF

j_gene: TRBJ2-4
v_gene: TRBV6-5
abundance: once
d_gene: -
CDR3nt: TGTGCCAGCAGACCCTCCCGGTCCTCCGGGAACATTCAGTACTTC
CDR3aa: CASRPSRSSGNIQYF

j_gene: TRBJ2-3
v_gene: TRBV6-1
abundance: -
d_gene: TRBD1
CDR3nt: TGTGCCAGCAAGGACAGGGGGACAGATACGCAGTATTTT
CDR3aa: CASKDRGTDTQYF

j_gene: TRBJ2-1
v_gene: TRBV7-9
abundance: -
d_gene: TRBD2
CDR3nt: TGTGCCAGCAGCCCCTTCGAGCGGGGGGGCCCCCTCTACAATGAGCAGTTCTTC
CDR3aa: CASSPFERGGPLYNEQFF

j_gene: TRBJ2-3
v_gene: TRBV2
abundance: -
d_gene: -
CDR3nt: TGTGCCAGCACCCTTGGGAGCGGCGGGCCAGATACGCAGTATTTT
CDR3aa: CASTLGSGGPDTQYF

j_gene: TRBJ1-1
v_gene: TRBV5-5
abundance: once
d_gene: -
CDR3nt: TGTGCCAGCAGCTTGGATACGGTTGAAGCTTTCTTT
CDR3aa: CASSLDTVEAFF

j_gene: TRBJ2-3
v_gene: TRBV5-1
abundance: -
d_gene: TRBD2
CDR3nt: TGCGCCAGCAGCGTTCTAGCGGGGGGACCCGCTAGCACAGATACGCAGTATTTT
CDR3aa: CASSVLAGGPASTDTQYF

j_gene: TRBJ2-5
v_gene: TRBV6-5
abundance: few
d_gene: -
CDR3nt: TGTGCCAGCAGTTACACAGGGTGGGAGACCCAGTACTTC
CDR3aa: CASSYTGWETQYF

j_gene: TRBJ2-1
v_gene: TRBV20-1
abundance: -
d_gene: -
CDR3nt: TGCAGTGCTGCAGGGCACAATGAGCAGTTCTTC
CDR3aa: CSAAGHNEQFF

j_gene: TRBJ1-1
v_gene: TRBV4-2
abundance: -
d_gene: TRBD1
CDR3nt: TGTGCCAGCAGCCAAGGTAGTGTGGGGGACAGGGTCAACGTGAATACTGAAGCTTTCTTT
CDR3aa: CASSQGSVGDRVNVNTEAFF

j_gene: TRBJ2-7
v_gene: TRBV28
abundance: once
d_gene: -
CDR3nt: TGTGCCAGCAGTTTCGGGGGTAGGTACGAGCAGTACTTC
CDR3aa: CASSFGGRYEQYF

j_gene: TRBJ2-6
v_gene: TRBV18
abundance: once
d_gene: -
CDR3nt: TGTGCCAGCTCACCAGAGCAGGGGGGTCCTCCTGGGGCCAGCGTCCTGACTTTC
CDR3aa: CASSPEQGGPPGASVLTF

j_gene: TRBJ2-7
v_gene: TRBV11-2
abundance: -
d_gene: -
CDR3nt: TGTGCCAGCAGCTTTACCGCAGGGTCCTACGAGCAGTACTTC
CDR3aa: CASSFTAGSYEQYF

j_gene: TRBJ2-2
v_gene: TRBV7-3
abundance: -
d_gene: TRBD2
CDR3nt: TGTGCCAGCAGCCTGATAGCGGGGGGCCCGCGGGGCACCGGGGAGCTGTTTTTT
CDR3aa: CASSLIAGGPRGTGELFF

j_gene: TRBJ2-1
v_gene: TRBV5-6
abundance: -
d_gene: TRBD2
CDR3nt: TGTGCCAGCATTTTACCCGGGGGGGGCTACAATGAGCAGTTCTTC
CDR3aa: CASILPGGGYNEQFF

j_gene: TRBJ2-4
v_gene: TRBV5-1
abundance: -
d_gene: TRBD1
CDR3nt: TGCGCCAGTAATACAGGGGTCGGGAACATTCAGTACTTC
CDR3aa: CASNTGVGNIQYF

j_gene: TRBJ2-2
v_gene: TRBV11-2
abundance: -
d_gene: TRBD1
CDR3nt: TGTGCCAGCAGCCCCCCTAACAGGGGGCCTGGGGAGCTGTTTTTT
CDR3aa: CASSPPNRGPGELFF

j_gene: TRBJ2-5
v_gene: TRBV29-1
abundance: -
d_gene: -
CDR3nt: TGCAGCGTCCTAGGAGGGGAATGGGGGGAGACCCAGTACTTC
CDR3aa: CSVLGGEWGETQYF

j_gene: TRBJ2-3
v_gene: TRBV5-1
abundance: -
d_gene: -
CDR3nt: TGCGCCAGCAGCTTGGCCTGGTCGGGAGATACGCAGTATTTT
CDR3aa: CASSLAWSGDTQYF

j_gene: TRBJ1-2
v_gene: TRBV6-1
abundance: once
d_gene: -
CDR3nt: TGTGCCAGCACCCTGGACTCCACGCATGGCTACACCTTC
CDR3aa: CASTLDSTHGYTF

j_gene: TRBJ2-3
v_gene: TRBV9
abundance: -
d_gene: -
CDR3nt: TGTGCCAGCAGCGTAGGCGGGCGGGGAAGCACAGATACGCAGTATTTT
CDR3aa: CASSVGGRGSTDTQYF

j_gene: TRBJ2-5
v_gene: TRBV5-6
abundance: -
d_gene: -
CDR3nt: TGTGCCAGCAGCTACATTGTGAGGGTGGAAGAGACCCAGTACTTC
CDR3aa: CASSYIVRVEETQYF

j_gene: TRBJ1-5
v_gene: TRBV15
abundance: -
d_gene: -
CDR3nt: TGTGCCACCAGCAGAGATGTAAGGAGCGGGGGCAATCAGCCCCAGCATTTT
CDR3aa: CATSRDVRSGGNQPQHF

j_gene: TRBJ2-2
v_gene: TRBV28
abundance: -
d_gene: -
CDR3nt: TGTGCCAGCAAAAATCACCAGGGGAGGGGTACCGGGGAGCTGTTTTTT
CDR3aa: CASKNHQGRGTGELFF

j_gene: TRBJ1-1
v_gene: TRBV6-6
abundance: few
d_gene: -
CDR3nt: TGTGCCAGCAGTACCCCGGGGGGCTTCAACACTGAAGCTTTCTTT
CDR3aa: CASSTPGGFNTEAFF

j_gene: TRBJ2-3
v_gene: TRBV15
abundance: -
d_gene: -
CDR3nt: TGTGCCACCAGGGCGGCAGGGAATACAGATACGCAGTATTTT
CDR3aa: CATRAAGNTDTQYF

j_gene: TRBJ2-7
v_gene: TRBV5-4
abundance: few
d_gene: TRBD1
CDR3nt: TGTGCCAGCAGCGGGACAGGGCGCGGAAACGAGCAGTACTTC
CDR3aa: CASSGTGRGNEQYF

j_gene: TRBJ1-2
v_gene: TRBV28
abundance: -
d_gene: -
CDR3nt: TGTGCCAGCAGTTTAGGAGGGGCCAACTATGGCTACACCTTC
CDR3aa: CASSLGGANYGYTF

j_gene: TRBJ2-5
v_gene: TRBV6-5
abundance: -
d_gene: TRBD2
CDR3nt: TGTGCCAGCAGTCCGACTAGCGGGGAAAAAGAGACCCAGTACTTC
CDR3aa: CASSPTSGEKETQYF

j_gene: TRBJ2-2
v_gene: TRBV27
abundance: -
d_gene: TRBD2
CDR3nt: TGTGCCAGCAGCCTCTTTAGCGGGGTTACCGGGGAGCTGTTTTTT
CDR3aa: CASSLFSGVTGELFF

j_gene: TRBJ1-1
v_gene: TRBV19
abundance: few
d_gene: -
CDR3nt: TGTGCCAGTAAGGGGGACGGCCTCATGAACACTGAAGCTTTCTTT
CDR3aa: CASKGDGLMNTEAFF

j_gene: TRBJ2-1
v_gene: TRBV11-1
abundance: few
d_gene: TRBD2
CDR3nt: TGTGCCAGCAGCTTAAGACTAGCAACCTACAATGAGCAGTTCTTC
CDR3aa: CASSLRLATYNEQFF

j_gene: TRBJ1-1
v_gene: TRBV6-6
abundance: -
d_gene: TRBD1
CDR3nt: TGTGCCAGCAGTATCAGGGGGCGCGACACTGAAGCTTTCTTT
CDR3aa: CASSIRGRDTEAFF

j_gene: TRBJ1-1
v_gene: TRBV10-3
abundance: -
d_gene: -
CDR3nt: TGTGCCATCAGCGGCGGGCAGCAGAACACTGAAGCTTTCTTT
CDR3aa: CAISGGQQNTEAFF

j_gene: TRBJ2-7
v_gene: TRBV4-1
abundance: once
d_gene: TRBD1
CDR3nt: TGCGCCAGCAGCCCCCGGACAGGGTCCTACGAGCAGTACTTC
CDR3aa: CASSPRTGSYEQYF

j_gene: TRBJ2-5
v_gene: TRBV7-2
abundance: -
d_gene: -
CDR3nt: TGTGCCAGCAGCTGGGGGGGCGCCCAAGAGACCCAGTACTTC
CDR3aa: CASSWGGAQETQYF

j_gene: TRBJ2-1
v_gene: TRBV6-5
abundance: few
d_gene: TRBD1
CDR3nt: TGTGCCAGCAGTAAACAGGGGGCTAATGAGCAGTTCTTC
CDR3aa: CASSKQGANEQFF

j_gene: TRBJ1-1
v_gene: TRBV28
abundance: -
d_gene: -
CDR3nt: TGTGCCAGCAGTTTATACAGGGCGAACACTGAAGCTTTCTTT
CDR3aa: CASSLYRANTEAFF

j_gene: TRBJ2-7
v_gene: TRBV2
abundance: -
d_gene: TRBD2
CDR3nt: TGTGCCAGCAGTGAAGCCCAACCGAGCGGGGGGTTCCCCTACGAGCAGTACTTC
CDR3aa: CASSEAQPSGGFPYEQYF

j_gene: TRBJ1-6
v_gene: TRBV28
abundance: -
d_gene: -
CDR3nt: TGTGCCAGCAGTTTATCGGGGGTAGGGTCACCCCTCCACTTT
CDR3aa: CASSLSGVGSPLHF

j_gene: TRBJ1-2
v_gene: TRBV2
abundance: -
d_gene: -
CDR3nt: TGTGCCAGCAGTGAAGCGCCCAGATACCTCTATGGCTACACCTTC
CDR3aa: CASSEAPRYLYGYTF

j_gene: TRBJ1-4
v_gene: TRBV19
abundance: -
d_gene: TRBD1
CDR3nt: TGTGCCAGTAGGTCCGGGACAGGGAATGAAAAACTGTTTTTT
CDR3aa: CASRSGTGNEKLFF

j_gene: TRBJ1-2
v_gene: TRBV27
abundance: -
d_gene: -
CDR3nt: TGTGCCAGCAGTCCCACAGGGCGTAACTATGGCTACACCTTC
CDR3aa: CASSPTGRNYGYTF

j_gene: TRBJ2-7
v_gene: TRBV4-3
abundance: -
d_gene: TRBD2
CDR3nt: TGCGCCAGCAGCCATACTAGCGGAGGCTACGAGCAGTACTTC
CDR3aa: CASSHTSGGYEQYF

j_gene: TRBJ1-5
v_gene: TRBV7-2
abundance: once
d_gene: TRBD1
CDR3nt: TGTGCCAGCAGCCGGGGACAGGGGAGCAATCAGCCCCAGCATTTT
CDR3aa: CASSRGQGSNQPQHF

j_gene: TRBJ2-1
v_gene: TRBV10-3
abundance: -
d_gene: TRBD2
CDR3nt: TGTGCCATCAGTGAGGTTCTAGCGGGGATGGGGAATGAGCAGTTCTTC
CDR3aa: CAISEVLAGMGNEQFF

j_gene: TRBJ2-4
v_gene: TRBV5-6
abundance: -
d_gene: TRBD2
CDR3nt: TGTGCCAGCAGCTCGGGACTAGCTGACAAAAACATTCAGTACTTC
CDR3aa: CASSSGLADKNIQYF

j_gene: TRBJ2-7
v_gene: TRBV18
abundance: -
d_gene: TRBD2
CDR3nt: TGTGCCAGCTCCGTTAGCGGGGGCCACTCCTACGAGCAGTACTTC
CDR3aa: CASSVSGGHSYEQYF

j_gene: TRBJ1-2
v_gene: TRBV19
abundance: -
d_gene: -
CDR3nt: TGTGCCAGTAGTATGTCGGGGGGGCGAATAGATGGCTACACCTTC
CDR3aa: CASSMSGGRIDGYTF

j_gene: TRBJ1-2
v_gene: TRBV5-1
abundance: -
d_gene: -
CDR3nt: TGCGCCAGCAGCGCGATGGACAGCAACTATGGCTACACCTTC
CDR3aa: CASSAMDSNYGYTF

j_gene: TRBJ2-1
v_gene: TRBV6-5
abundance: -
d_gene: TRBD2
CDR3nt: TGTGCCAGCAGCCAACTAGCGGGGGGGCACAATGAGCAGTTCTTC
CDR3aa: CASSQLAGGHNEQFF

j_gene: TRBJ2-7
v_gene: TRBV18
abundance: -
d_gene: -
CDR3nt: TGTGCCAGCTCCCGAGAGACAGTCGTCTCCTACGAGCAGTACTTC
CDR3aa: CASSRETVVSYEQYF

j_gene: TRBJ1-2
v_gene: TRBV7-8
abundance: -
d_gene: TRBD1
CDR3nt: TGTGCCAGCAGCGCGGGACAGTTCTATGGCTACACCTTC
CDR3aa: CASSAGQFYGYTF

j_gene: TRBJ1-4
v_gene: TRBV7-9
abundance: -
d_gene: -
CDR3nt: TGTGCCAGCGCGGGGCAGGATGAAAAACTGTTTTTT
CDR3aa: CASAGQDEKLFF